This entry is about one T cell receptor beta chain. The data were obtained in a study of CD8 T cells in Susac syndrome. Random hexamers were used to reverse transcribe an amount of about 0.45 to 1 ug RNA. TCRdb independently ran MiXCR on the immunoSEQ multiplex PCR reads; one entry per CDR3 protein. The sample lists roughly 88,000 distinct CDR3 sequences; roughly 96% were seen once. Trimming stripped 4 bases from V and 1 base from J, with 7 bases between. The V gene's germline CDR1 is MGHDK and CDR2 SYGVNS. CDR3 size: 13 residues. The TCR originated in a human donor with Susac syndrome. What was sequenced was CD8+ T cells from PBMCs. The rearrangement uses TRBV25-1 and TRBJ2-5; no definite D call. CDR3 bases: TGTGCCAGCAGTGTCAACATCCAAGAGACCCAGTACTTC. The encoded protein is CASSVNIQETQYF.